This is a list of T cell receptor beta chains from one sample in a study of T-cell memory formation after mild COVID-19. TCRdb re-analysed the 5' RACE reads in MiXCR, keeping a single row per CDR3 protein. The sample contains roughly 340,000 distinct CDR3 sequences, 20% to 25% of which appear only once. Sequencing was performed on PBMCs or a T cell subset sorted from them (not recorded which). Receptors originate from a man younger than 35 who had mild COVID-19 (a few samples of this study predate the infection). Cell type and time point are not known. The CDR3 runs from the conserved cysteine through the conserved F or W. D genes are given only for firm matches. Size tells how often a clone was seen (once, few, many) or the class of an expanded clone, and some rows leave it out.

len: 16
v_gene: TRBV18
j_gene: TRBJ2-3
abundance: few
d_gene: TRBD1
CDR3nt: TGTGCCAGCTCACCCAGGACAGGGTGGGACACAGATACGCAGTATTTT
CDR3aa: CASSPRTGWDTDTQYF

len: 15
v_gene: TRBV7-6
j_gene: TRBJ2-5
abundance: few
d_gene: NA
CDR3nt: TGTGCCAGCAGCTCAACCCGTTCGAGACCCGGGACCCAGTACTTC
CDR3aa: CASSSTRSRPGTQYF

len: 18
v_gene: TRBV7-9
j_gene: TRBJ2-3
abundance: NA
d_gene: TRBD1
CDR3nt: TGTGCCAGCAGCTTAGGGGTTCGCGGACAGGCCTCCACAGATACGCAGTATTTT
CDR3aa: CASSLGVRGQASTDTQYF

len: 13
v_gene: TRBV7-2
j_gene: TRBJ2-1
abundance: NA
d_gene: NA
CDR3nt: TGTGCCAGCAGTCCTGGCTTTAGACATGAGCAGTTCTTC
CDR3aa: CASSPGFRHEQFF

len: 15
v_gene: TRBV5-6
j_gene: TRBJ2-1
abundance: few
d_gene: TRBD2
CDR3nt: TGTGCCAGCAGCTTGGAGAGTAGCGGGGGCAATGAGCAGTTCTTC
CDR3aa: CASSLESSGGNEQFF

len: 13
v_gene: TRBV6-5
j_gene: TRBJ1-2
abundance: few
d_gene: NA
CDR3nt: TGTGCCAGCAGCTTTGATTTCAACTATGGCTACACCTTC
CDR3aa: CASSFDFNYGYTF

len: 12
v_gene: TRBV27
j_gene: TRBJ1-2
abundance: NA
d_gene: NA
CDR3nt: TGTGCCAGGGGGGGGTTGTACTATGGCTACACCTTC
CDR3aa: CARGGLYYGYTF

len: 14
v_gene: TRBV20-1
j_gene: TRBJ2-5
abundance: few
d_gene: NA
CDR3nt: TGCAGTGCTAGTATCGGGACAAGGAGTGAGACCCAGTACTTC
CDR3aa: CSASIGTRSETQYF

len: 10
v_gene: TRBV30
j_gene: TRBJ2-3
abundance: few
d_gene: NA
CDR3nt: TGTGCCTTACGATTGGGGACGCAGTATTTT
CDR3aa: CALRLGTQYF

len: 18
v_gene: TRBV5-1
j_gene: TRBJ1-1
abundance: NA
d_gene: NA
CDR3nt: TGCGCCAGCAGCTTGGACCGAATCACCTTAGGGGGGAACACTGAAGCTTTCTTT
CDR3aa: CASSLDRITLGGNTEAFF

len: 16
v_gene: TRBV7-2
j_gene: TRBJ1-2
abundance: NA
d_gene: NA
CDR3nt: TGTGCCAGCAGTCCCCACGCCCCGTACAGGGCTTATGGCTACACCTTC
CDR3aa: CASSPHAPYRAYGYTF

len: 16
v_gene: TRBV7-9
j_gene: TRBJ1-4
abundance: once
d_gene: TRBD1
CDR3nt: TGTGCCAGCAGCACGGGGACAGGGCTTTTAGCAGGAAAACTGTTTTTT
CDR3aa: CASSTGTGLLAGKLFF

len: 11
v_gene: TRBV7-2
j_gene: TRBJ2-2
abundance: few
d_gene: NA
CDR3nt: TGTGCCATCCGGAGGACCGGGGAGCTGTTTTTT
CDR3aa: CAIRRTGELFF

len: 14
v_gene: TRBV7-8
j_gene: TRBJ2-3
abundance: few
d_gene: NA
CDR3nt: TGTGCCAGCAGTCCTTTTTACGGCGCAGATACGCAGTATTTT
CDR3aa: CASSPFYGADTQYF

len: 13
v_gene: TRBV20-1
j_gene: TRBJ2-3
abundance: few
d_gene: NA
CDR3nt: TGCAGTGCTAGGTCCTGGGGGCAAGATACGCAGTATTTT
CDR3aa: CSARSWGQDTQYF

len: 15
v_gene: TRBV6-6
j_gene: TRBJ1-1
abundance: NA
d_gene: TRBD1
CDR3nt: TGTGCCAGCAATGACCGGGACAGGGGGCCCACTGAAGCTTTCTTT
CDR3aa: CASNDRDRGPTEAFF

len: 12
v_gene: TRBV11-2
j_gene: TRBJ1-1
abundance: NA
d_gene: TRBD1
CDR3nt: TGTGCCAGCAGCAAACAGGGGAGAGAAGCTTTCTTT
CDR3aa: CASSKQGREAFF

len: 14
v_gene: TRBV10-3
j_gene: TRBJ1-1
abundance: NA
d_gene: TRBD1
CDR3nt: TGTGCCATCAGTGACCGGGACAGGGCTACTGAAGCTTTCTTT
CDR3aa: CAISDRDRATEAFF

len: 17
v_gene: TRBV7-6
j_gene: TRBJ2-3
abundance: NA
d_gene: TRBD2
CDR3nt: TGTGCCAGCAGCTCCCTACCCGGGACTAGTCCCACAGATACGCAGTATTTT
CDR3aa: CASSSLPGTSPTDTQYF

len: 13
v_gene: TRBV7-6
j_gene: TRBJ2-3
abundance: NA
d_gene: NA
CDR3nt: TGTGCCAGCAGCTTAGCTGAGGGGGGTACGCAGTATTTT
CDR3aa: CASSLAEGGTQYF

len: 14
v_gene: TRBV3-1
j_gene: TRBJ2-7
abundance: NA
d_gene: NA
CDR3nt: TGTGCCAGCAGCCAAGAGGATCAGGGCTACGAGCAGTACTTC
CDR3aa: CASSQEDQGYEQYF

len: 16
v_gene: TRBV7-9
j_gene: TRBJ2-5
abundance: many
d_gene: TRBD1
CDR3nt: TGTGCCAGCAGCTCGTTCGGGACAGGGGCGAGAGAGACCCAGTACTTC
CDR3aa: CASSSFGTGARETQYF

len: 15
v_gene: TRBV6-6
j_gene: TRBJ1-2
abundance: NA
d_gene: TRBD1
CDR3nt: TGTGCCAGCAGTTGGGGGGACAGCTTTAACTATGGCTACACCTTC
CDR3aa: CASSWGDSFNYGYTF

len: 14
v_gene: TRBV11-3
j_gene: TRBJ2-3
abundance: few
d_gene: TRBD2
CDR3nt: TGTGCCAGCAGCTTGGGACTAGTAACAGATACGCAGTATTTT
CDR3aa: CASSLGLVTDTQYF

len: 16
v_gene: TRBV4-2
j_gene: TRBJ2-3
abundance: NA
d_gene: TRBD1
CDR3nt: TGTGCCAGCAGCCAAGAAGGACAGGGGAGAGCAGATACGCAGTATTTT
CDR3aa: CASSQEGQGRADTQYF

len: 13
v_gene: TRBV6-1
j_gene: TRBJ1-1
abundance: many
d_gene: NA
CDR3nt: TGTGCCAGCAGTAGAACAGGGAACACTGAAGCTTTCTTT
CDR3aa: CASSRTGNTEAFF

len: 12
v_gene: TRBV6-5
j_gene: TRBJ2-3
abundance: NA
d_gene: NA
CDR3nt: TGTGCCAGCAAAGGGGGGCCAGATACGCAGTATTTT
CDR3aa: CASKGGPDTQYF

len: 15
v_gene: TRBV3-1
j_gene: TRBJ1-1
abundance: many
d_gene: NA
CDR3nt: TGTGCCAGCAGCCAAGTACGGCTGACGGGCGCTGAAGCTTTCTTT
CDR3aa: CASSQVRLTGAEAFF